This record looks at one T cell receptor (beta chain) sequence and its context. It lacks a known antigen. Per-nucleotide qualities are absent, and no much larger clonotype sits a single base away. From cysteine to phenylalanine, the CDR3 is 12 amino acids long. The sequence is cut down to CDR3 DNA, 36 bases in frame from base 1. V loses 4 bases, J loses 1 base, and the germline ends lie 5 bases apart. Looking up the germline V gene (reference sequence) yields CDR1 GTSNPN and CDR2 SVGIG. The data stem from a study of blood T cells in healthy people across ages (dated by TCRdb to the mid-2010s). Regarding the research as a whole: In model experiments, roughly one uniquely barcoded TCR beta cDNA molecule per two T cells was captured by template switching. The study analyzed two additional independent replicas of 1 million unique cDNA reads from the same blood draw for two donors, one aged 18 to 30 and one aged 80 or older. Using deep sequencing normalized with unique cDNA molecular identifiers, the study measured how TCR beta repertoire diversity changes with age. Donors were grouped into four age groups: young (average 16 years), middle-aged (39), aged (about 60) and long-lived (roughly 80). To avoid experimental bias, donors of different ages were randomly spread across the sequencing lanes.

The protocol used for the library was 5' RACE. The data were produced on an Illumina HiSeq 2500. The second PCR ran for about 7 to 11 cycles and used a J-beta primer mix along with a sample-barcoded 5' primer. Each TCR beta cDNA molecule received a unique molecular identifier from a template-switch 5' adaptor carrying 12 random nucleotides. Each sample yielded at least 2.5 million CDR3-containing paired-end reads. First-strand cDNA was synthesized from all RNA with the Mint cDNA synthesis kit, primed by a TRBC-specific oligonucleotide. After uracil-DNA glycosylase treatment, a first 18-cycle PCR used universal primers M1SS and BC2_uni_R on all cDNA. Per the original workflow: For normalization, 1 million high-quality reads were randomly selected from each sample, with every read carrying a distinct molecular identifier. Instead of being binned into consensus sequences, reads with shared molecular identifiers were discarded. CDR3 identification, clonotype clustering and error correction used MiTCR with a Q25 quality threshold and the strictest error-elimination algorithm. A nonparametric unseen species model with Euler transformation was used to estimate lower-bound total TCR beta diversity. The raw public reads went through TCRdb reprocessing: fastp at Q25, MiXCR clone calling, in-frame beta chains kept. Records with the same CDR3 protein are collapsed into one entry carrying the most frequent genes and DNA. The V and J calls, along with clone size, are taken from TCRdb and not from the paper's own processing. The sample records 800,000 or so distinct CDR3 sequences, around two thirds of which are singletons. Around a quarter of the sample is held by the ten biggest clonotypes.

Systemically healthy Caucasian individuals from Russia, roughly 40 in total and aged about 6 to 100 years, were included as donors. Ten milliliters of peripheral blood were drawn from each donor into EDTA-treated Vacutainer tubes. Ficoll-Paque density-gradient centrifugation was used to isolate PBMCs, with at least 7 million obtained per sample. Total RNA, at least 5.5 micrograms per sample, was extracted from PBMCs with Trizol reagent. The percentages of naive CD45RAhigh/CD27high T cells were determined by flow cytometry on a PBMC aliquot from every donor. What the authors observed across the whole study: Donor CMV infection status was unknown, potentially confounding age-related changes in expanded clonotypes. Observed TCR beta diversity correlated strongly with the percentage of naive T cells measured by flow cytometry. Conclusive comparison of naive and antigen-experienced compartments was prevented by the profiling of bulk unsorted PBMCs. Estimates of total diversity from one million sequenced T cells were regarded as lower bounds and underestimates. As age increased, observed TCR beta diversity per million T cells dropped in a roughly linear way, and a significant reduction was already evident by age 40. Compared with the aged group, the long-lived group had more naive CD4+ T cells, fewer expanded clones and increased TCR diversity, a pattern suggesting age selection.

The chain uses TRBV30 and TRBJ2-1; the D gene assignment is ambiguous. The sample consisted of blood. The sequence was obtained from a man younger than 40 in good health. The DNA sequence is as follows: TGTGCCTGGAAGAGGTCCTACAATGAGCAGTTCTTC. Translated, this is CAWKRSYNEQFF.